The 25 T cell receptor beta chains presented below share a single source sample, sequenced in a study of CD8 T cells in ankylosing spondylitis. TCRdb ran MiXCR on the 5' RACE reads and lists one entry per CDR3 protein. The table records 350,000 to 400,000 distinct CDR3 sequences, 20% of them present only once. The sequencing sample was made of blood, either unsorted or a sorted T cell fraction (not recorded which). All receptors derive from a male donor with ankylosing spondylitis or in good health (not recorded which).

This clonotype was found a few times. The chain uses TRBV30 and TRBJ2-1; 7 nucleotides align to TRBD1. This CDR3 is built from 14 residues. Looked up from germline, CDR1 is GTSNPN and CDR2 is SVGIG (reference sequence). Losses at the gene ends were 3 bases for V and 2 bases for J; bases not matched to a gene: 4. The CDR3 DNA reads as TGTGCCTGGAGACACACAGGGGCCTACAATGAGCAGTTCTTC. Translation gives CAWRHTGAYNEQFF.

V usage is TRBV10-1 and J usage is TRBJ2-7; D is perhaps TRBD2 (6 bases). The CDR3 is made up of 16 amino acids. Germline V gene data show CDR1 as WNHNN and CDR2 as SYGVQD (reference sequence). V was trimmed by 6 bases and J by 4 bases, leaving 22 bases between them. The CDR3 spells CASRGFRLEHFYEQYF. Written as DNA, the CDR3 is TGCGCCAGCAGAGGGTTCCGACTAGAACATTTTTACGAGCAGTACTTC.

This clonotype was seen only a few times. V usage is TRBV15 and J usage is TRBJ1-4, with D possibly matching TRBD1 (5 bases). Germline V gene data show CDR1 as LNHNV and CDR2 as YYDKDF (reference sequence). Trimming removed 2 bases at V and 8 bases at J, with 15 bases between. The CDR3 sequence is 15 residues long. The CDR3 loop is CATSRFRDDREKLFF. The CDR3 bases are TGTGCCACCAGCAGATTCCGGGACGACCGGGAAAAACTGTTTTTT. The full variable domain, rest sourced from reference TRBV15 and TRBJ1-4, is DAMVIQNPRYQVTQFGKPVTLSCSQTLNHNVMYWYQQKSSQAPKLLFHYYDKDFNNEADTPDNFQSRRPNTSFCFLDIRSPGLGDTAMYLCATSRFRDDREKLFFGSGTQLSVL.

The V gene is TRBV29-1, the J gene TRBJ2-1, with TRBD2 as a possible D gene (5 bases). CDR3 length equals 16 residues. The V end was cut by 1 base, the J end by 3 bases, with 16 bases between. Germline CDR1 reads SQVTM; CDR2 reads ANQGSEA. The CDR3 DNA reads TGCAGCGTTGAAGTCGGAGGACGGACCTTCTACAATGAGCAGTTCTTC. Amino acids: CSVEVGGRTFYNEQFF.

The rearrangement joins TRBV3-1 to TRBJ2-3; D unresolved. The ends were cut back, 1 base at V and 5 bases at J, with 10 bases in the middle. CDR1 is LGHDT and CDR2 is YNNKEL in the germline V gene (reference sequence). The CDR3 contains 14 residues. The CDR3 protein is CASSQVRVGDTQYF. CDR3 sequence (DNA): TGTGCCAGCAGCCAAGTTCGTGTGGGAGATACGCAGTATTTT.

Only a few counts were recorded for this clonotype. This chain uses TRBV29-1 with TRBJ1-6; D is possibly TRBD1 (5 bases). CDR3 length: 12 residues. Trimming removed 3 bases from V and 10 bases from J, with 10 bases in between. Germline loops: CDR1 SQVTM, CDR2 ANQGSEA. The CDR3 coding sequence is TGCAGCGTTGAGGGACGGGGGTCACCCCTCCACTTT. Amino acid sequence: CSVEGRGSPLHF.

The chain combines TRBV7-2 with TRBJ2-2; 9 positions agree with TRBD2. Germline V lookup: CDR1 SGHTA, CDR2 FQGNSA. V was clipped by 5 bases and J by 1 base; unmatched bases: 8. The CDR3 contains 17 residues. CDR3 amino acids: CASSPYDSGGNTGELFF. As DNA, the CDR3 is TGTGCCAGCAGCCCTTACGATAGCGGGGGGAACACCGGGGAGCTGTTTTTT. The entire variable domain, with the rest obtained from reference TRBV7-2 and TRBJ2-2, is as follows: GAGVSQSPSNKVTEKGKDVELRCDPISGHTALYWYRQSLGQGLEFLIYFQGNSAPDKSGLPSDRFSAERTGGSVSTLTIQRTQQEDSAVYLCASSPYDSGGNTGELFFGEGSRLTVL.

The chain recombines TRBV12-3 or TRBV12-4 with TRBJ2-3; 9 nucleotides agree with TRBD1. This CDR3 has 15 amino acids. V gave up 6 bases and J gave up 3 bases; unmatched junction bases: 7. The CDR3 DNA reads TGTGCCAGCAGCATGACAGGGGGGTGGACAGATACGCAGTATTTT. Protein: CASSMTGGWTDTQYF.

This clonotype was observed a few times. The V gene is TRBV6-1, the J gene TRBJ2-2, with D tentatively TRBD1 (5 bases). Germline loops: CDR1 MNHNS, CDR2 SASEGT. Trimming removed 8 bases at V and 3 bases at J, with 10 bases between. This CDR3 contains 13 residues. The CDR3 is CASSRADTGELFF. The DNA for the CDR3 is TGTGCCAGCTCCAGGGCCGACACCGGGGAGCTGTTTTTT.

This clonotype has a handful of counts. The chain recombines TRBV12-3 or TRBV12-4 with TRBJ2-3, with TRBD1 matching 10 bases. The CDR3 extends over 16 amino acids. V shed 2 bases, J shed 4 bases, and the junction held 6 bases outside the gene matches. This chain's CDR3 is CASSLISGQGSDTQYF. CDR3 DNA sequence: TGTGCCAGCAGTTTAATCTCGGGACAGGGGTCAGATACGCAGTATTTT.

This clonotype was detected only a few times. The chain couples TRBV2 to TRBJ2-5, with unresolved D. The CDR3 length is 12 residues. Germline V gene data show CDR1 as SNHLY and CDR2 as FYNNEI. Trimming stripped 4 bases from V and 6 bases from J, with 9 bases between. The CDR3 DNA is TGTGCCAGCAGTGGCGTACGGCAGACCCAGTACTTC. The encoded protein is CASSGVRQTQYF. The full variable domain, with the rest looked up from reference TRBV2 and TRBJ2-5, is EPEVTQTPSHQVTQMGQEVILRCVPISNHLYFYWYRQILGQKVEFLVSFYNNEISEKSEIFDDQFSVERPDGSNFTLKIRSTKLEDSAMYFCASSGVRQTQYFGPGTRLLVL.

Many counts were recorded for this clonotype. V and J are TRBV4-1 and TRBJ2-1, with unresolved D. This CDR3 comprises 15 residues. The V end lost 1 base, the J end lost 0 bases, and 7 bases lay between the germline ends. Germline CDR1 and CDR2: MGHRA and YSYEKL. The DNA for the CDR3 is TGCGCCAGCAGCCAAGTTCTAAGCTCCTACAATGAGCAGTTCTTC. Its protein product is CASSQVLSSYNEQFF.

The sample holds a few counts of this clonotype. This chain joins TRBV6-2 or TRBV6-3 and TRBJ2-3; D may correspond to TRBD1 or TRBD2 (5 bases each). V was shortened by 0 bases and J by 0 bases, with 22 bases between the two germline ends. The CDR3 has 20 residues. The germline CDR1 and CDR2 sequences are MNHEY and SVGEGT. The CDR3 spells CASSYSSRPSQGTSTDTQYF. The DNA of the CDR3 is TGTGCCAGCAGTTACTCGAGCCGGCCTAGCCAGGGCACTAGCACAGATACGCAGTATTTT.

This clonotype was detected a few times. The chain carries TRBV11-2 and TRBJ2-1, with TRBD1 matching 7 bases. Per the germline V gene, CDR1 is SGHAT and CDR2 is FQNNGV. V was clipped by 6 bases and J by 2 bases; unmatched bases: 4. The CDR3 loop spans 14 amino acids. CDR3 amino acids: CASRAGTAYNEQFF. In DNA form, the CDR3 reads TGTGCCAGCAGGGCCGGGACAGCCTACAATGAGCAGTTCTTC.

The chain carries TRBV29-1 and TRBJ2-7; TRBD1 aligns across 9 bases. The ends lost 1 base at V and 2 bases at J; junction bases unmatched: 9. The CDR3 sequence is 16 residues long. CDR1 and CDR2 (germline): SQVTM, ANQGSEA. The CDR3 nucleotides are TGCAGCGTTGAAGGTTCTGGACAGGGGACTACCTACGAGCAGTACTTC. Translating gives CSVEGSGQGTTYEQYF.

V and J are TRBV20-1 and TRBJ2-7; a possible D gene is TRBD1 (6 bases). The V gene's germline CDR1 is DFQATT and CDR2 SNEGSKA (reference sequence). CDR3 length equals 13 residues. V shed 6 bases and J shed 2 bases, with 14 bases lying between them. The CDR3 here is CSARGPVPYEQYF. In DNA, the CDR3 is TGCAGTGCCAGGGGACCGGTCCCCTACGAGCAGTACTTC.

This clonotype came up a few times. The CDR3 DNA reads as TGTGCCAGCAGTTACGGCCAGGGGGCTTTCGATGAGCAGTTCTTC. It yields the protein CASSYGQGAFDEQFF. The chain links TRBV6-5 to TRBJ2-1, with 8 bases aligning to TRBD1. Germline-derived CDR1 and CDR2 are MNHEY and SVGAGI. Unmatched junction bases numbered 8, after V lost 2 bases and J lost 8 bases. This CDR3 is 15 amino acids long.

This clonotype was detected a few times. V and J are TRBV6-1 and TRBJ2-2, with D uncertain. Germline CDR1 MNHNS, CDR2 SASEGT. The CDR3 covers 13 residues. The germline V and J ends were trimmed by 6 bases and 4 bases, with 9 bases remaining between them. In nucleotides, the CDR3 is TGTGCCAGCAGCGTCGGTTCCACCGGGGAGCTGTTTTTT. Protein product: CASSVGSTGELFF.

The rearrangement joins TRBV12-3 or TRBV12-4 to TRBJ2-3; D possibly corresponds to TRBD2 (5 bases). Between the trimmed V and J ends, which lost 6 bases and 6 bases, there was a span of 13 bases. CDR3 length equals 13 residues. As DNA, the CDR3 is TGTGCCAGCAGCTCCGGGGTCGCGGATACGCAGTATTTT. Translated, it gives CASSSGVADTQYF.

The V call is TRBV12-3 or TRBV12-4, the J call TRBJ2-2; 9 bases match TRBD1. V gave up 6 bases and J gave up 4 bases; unmatched junction bases: 12. The CDR3 extends over 17 amino acids. Written as DNA, the CDR3 is TGTGCCAGCAGGGGATTTGGACAGGGGCTGATCACCGGGGAGCTGTTTTTT. Protein product: CASRGFGQGLITGELFF.

J is TRBJ2-1 and V is TRBV5-1; 8 bases match TRBD1. CDR1 and CDR2 from the germline V gene are SGHRS and YFSETQ. CDR3 length equals 15 residues. V gave up 3 bases and J gave up 4 bases; unmatched junction bases: 6. The CDR3 sequence is CASSSSGQAYNEQFF. The CDR3 DNA reads TGCGCCAGCAGCTCCTCGGGACAGGCTTACAATGAGCAGTTCTTC.

V gene TRBV28 combines with J gene TRBJ1-5, with unresolved D. Trimming pared 10 bases from V and 0 bases from J, leaving 13 bases between. The CDR3 runs to 14 residues. Germline CDR1 reads MDHEN; CDR2 reads SYDVKM. For the CDR3, the DNA is TGTGCCAACGCGAAGGACGGTAGCAATCAGCCCCAGCATTTT. Encoded protein: CANAKDGSNQPQHF.

J is TRBJ1-2 and V is TRBV9, with no clear D. The V and J ends lost 3 bases and 8 bases respectively, with 20 bases between them. The germline gives CDR1 SGDLS, CDR2 YYNGEE. The CDR3 runs to 15 residues. CDR3 nucleotides: TGTGCCAGCAGCGGACGGCTCATAGCTCCGGGCGGCTACACCTTC. Protein sequence: CASSGRLIAPGGYTF.

This chain links TRBV14 with TRBJ2-3, with a tentative D call TRBD2 (5 bases). Trimming took 4 bases from V and 7 from J, leaving 18 bases between them. CDR1 is SGHDN, CDR2 FVKESK, per germline. The CDR3 extends over 15 amino acids. The CDR3 loop reads CASSRTSLERYTQYF. The CDR3 nucleotides read TGTGCCAGCAGCCGTACTTCCCTGGAGCGGTATACGCAGTATTTT.

DNA for the CDR3: TGTGCCAGCAGTCAGACCGAGGATGGGGGGTACGAGCAGTACTTC. This sequence encodes CASSQTEDGGYEQYF. The J gene is TRBJ2-7, the V gene TRBV6-1; D is possibly TRBD2 (6 bases). Trimming removed 5 bases from V and 4 bases from J, with 18 bases in between. The germline V gene encodes CDR1 MNHNS and CDR2 SASEGT. This CDR3 is built from 15 residues.